A selection of T cell receptor beta chains follows, all from one sample in a study of blood T cell repertoires in COVID-19. Some clones are missing from TCRdb's copy, which holds only in-frame ones; the method was immunoSEQ multiplex PCR. This sample has under 150,000 clones, with about 81% found just once. Sample: peripheral blood. The receptor set was obtained from an elderly woman with acute or convalescent COVID-19. The CDR3 runs from the conserved cysteine through the conserved F or W. The D gene is left open where the match is weak. The size entry is marked missing in some rows and otherwise reads once, few, many or a size class.

NA	TRBJ1-2	TRBV21-1	NA	CASSNWEADRRTNYGYTF	TGTGCCAGCAGCAATTGGGAAGCAGACAGGCGTACTAACTATGGCTACACCTTC
TRBD1	TRBJ2-5	TRBV5-1	NA	CASSYHSSDRGETQYF	TGCGCCAGCAGCTACCACAGCTCGGACAGGGGAGAGACCCAGTACTTC
NA	TRBJ1-2	TRBV5-4	NA	CASSPPGPRGYGYTF	TGTGCCAGCAGCCCGCCAGGGCCCCGAGGCTATGGCTACACCTTC
TRBD1	TRBJ1-3	TRBV19	few	CASSIGDSRRNTIYF	TGTGCCAGTAGTATCGGGGACAGTCGAAGAAACACCATATATTTT
TRBD1	TRBJ1-6	TRBV6-5	NA	CASSRRQGRSPLHF	TGTGCCAGCAGCCGCAGACAGGGAAGGTCACCCCTCCACTTT
NA	TRBJ2-5	TRBV5-1	NA	CASSLGGGPQETQYF	TGCGCCAGCAGCTTAGGGGGGGGGCCCCAAGAGACCCAGTACTTC
TRBD1	TRBJ2-1	TRBV5-1	NA	CASSLTGGINEQFF	TGCGCCAGCAGTTTGACAGGGGGTATCAATGAGCAGTTCTTC
TRBD1	TRBJ1-4	TRBV6-5	NA	CASSRTGRNEKLFF	TGTGCCAGCAGTCGGACAGGGAGAAATGAAAAACTGTTTTTT
NA	TRBJ1-6	TRBV7-9	few	CASSRSRSPLHF	TGTGCCAGCAGCCGTAGTCGGTCACCCCTCCACTTT
NA	TRBJ2-7	TRBV29-1	NA	CSVGGPPLDEQYF	TGCAGCGTTGGCGGTCCCCCCTTGGACGAGCAGTACTTC
TRBD1	TRBJ1-3	TRBV27	NA	CASSKTGTGGLGNTIYF	TGTGCCAGCAGTAAAACCGGGACAGGGGGTCTCGGAAACACCATATATTTT
NA	TRBJ2-7	TRBV5-6	NA	CASSLAPGMLPDEQYF	TGTGCCAGCAGCTTGGCCCCAGGGATGCTACCTGACGAGCAGTACTTC
NA	TRBJ1-3	TRBV18	NA	CASSPFEDGHSGNTIYF	TGTGCCAGCTCACCATTCGAAGACGGACACTCTGGAAACACCATATATTTT
NA	TRBJ2-1	TRBV27	once	CASSFPSRTDTNEQFF	TGTGCCAGCAGTTTTCCTTCCAGGACAGACACCAATGAGCAGTTCTTC
TRBD2	TRBJ2-7	TRBV7-9	NA	CASSASLGGPSGYEQYF	TGTGCCAGCAGCGCCTCTCTGGGAGGGCCCTCTGGCTACGAGCAGTACTTC
NA	TRBJ2-5	TRBV7-9	NA	CASSLETGIFPGPQYF	TGTGCCAGCAGCTTAGAAACAGGGATCTTCCCAGGGCCCCAGTACTTC
TRBD1	TRBJ1-2	TRBV18	NA	CASSPRDSRVGYTF	TGTGCCAGCTCACCCCGGGACAGTCGCGTCGGCTACACCTTC
TRBD1	TRBJ1-4	TRBV4-3	NA	CASSKSRGGQSEKLFF	TGCGCCAGCAGCAAATCACGGGGGGGACAGAGTGAAAAACTGTTTTTT
TRBD1	TRBJ1-5	TRBV6-5	NA	CASSADRGGNQPQHF	TGTGCCAGCAGCGCGGACAGGGGAGGCAATCAGCCCCAGCATTTT
TRBD1	TRBJ1-1	TRBV19	NA	CASSNPYTGENTEAFF	TGTGCCAGTAGTAACCCTTATACAGGGGAGAACACTGAAGCTTTCTTT
TRBD1	TRBJ1-2	TRBV11-2	NA	CASSQTGASGYTF	TGTGCCAGCAGTCAGACAGGGGCGTCTGGCTACACCTTC
TRBD1	TRBJ1-1	TRBV6-2/TRBV6-3	NA	CASSADRDLTEAFF	TGTGCCAGCAGCGCGGACAGGGATTTGACTGAAGCTTTCTTT
TRBD2	TRBJ2-3	TRBV25-1	NA	CASSEWGGDPTDTQYF	TGTGCCAGCAGTGAATGGGGAGGGGACCCCACAGATACGCAGTATTTT
NA	TRBJ1-1	TRBV30	NA	CAWSRGKNTEAFF	TGTGCCTGGAGTCGCGGCAAAAACACTGAAGCTTTCTTT
NA	TRBJ1-2	TRBV18	once	CASSPTRENYGYTF	TGTGCCAGCTCACCTACCCGGGAAAACTATGGCTACACCTTC
NA	TRBJ1-2	TRBV29-1	NA	CSVDLSGVGSAGYTF	TGCAGCGTTGATTTGTCGGGGGTCGGGTCTGCTGGCTACACCTTC
NA	TRBJ1-4	TRBV30	NA	CAWSRNRLVYNEKLFF	TGTGCCTGGAGTAGAAACAGACTAGTTTATAATGAAAAACTGTTTTTT
TRBD1	TRBJ1-6	TRBV7-2	NA	CASSSNAGGFSPLHF	TGTGCCAGCAGCTCAAATGCAGGGGGGTTTTCACCCCTCCACTTT
NA	TRBJ2-1	TRBV12-3/TRBV12-4	NA	CASSLVASPQFF	TGTGCCAGCAGTTTAGTCGCTAGCCCGCAGTTCTTC
TRBD2	TRBJ2-1	TRBV7-9	NA	CASSLGRGSGSTYNEQFF	TGTGCCAGCAGCTTAGGGCGGGGGAGCGGGAGCACGTACAATGAGCAGTTCTTC
TRBD1	TRBJ1-2	TRBV27	NA	CASSSSLARTGYGYTF	TGTGCCAGCAGTTCATCCCTCGCCCGGACAGGCTATGGCTACACCTTC
NA	TRBJ1-1	TRBV12-5	NA	CASGLGLQKNTEAFF	TGTGCTAGTGGTTTGGGTCTTCAGAAGAACACTGAAGCTTTCTTT
NA	TRBJ1-1	TRBV21-1	NA	CASSKVRGNTEAFF	TGTGCCAGCAGCAAAGTGCGAGGGAACACTGAAGCTTTCTTT
NA	TRBJ1-4	TRBV7-9	NA	CASRAGVDEKLFF	TGTGCCAGCAGGGCAGGGGTGGATGAAAAACTGTTTTTT
NA	TRBJ2-3	TRBV7-2	NA	CASSSWTVITDTQYF	TGTGCCAGCAGCTCGTGGACAGTGATCACAGATACGCAGTATTTT
NA	TRBJ1-5	TRBV7-8	NA	CASSSNALRRTEYQPQHF	TGTGCCAGCAGCTCTAATGCCCTACGGAGGACAGAATATCAGCCCCAGCATTTT
TRBD1	TRBJ2-7	TRBV13	NA	CASSSAGTGAYEQYF	TGTGCCAGCAGCTCTGCCGGGACAGGGGCCTACGAGCAGTACTTC
TRBD1	TRBJ2-2	TRBV4-3	NA	CASSQAVPGQGYTGELFF	TGCGCCAGCAGCCAAGCAGTTCCGGGACAGGGTTACACCGGGGAGCTGTTTTTT
NA	TRBJ2-1	TRBV4-1	NA	CASSHGGRANSYNEQFF	TGCGCCAGCAGCCACGGGGGGCGGGCCAACTCCTACAATGAGCAGTTCTTC
TRBD1	TRBJ1-1	TRBV5-1	NA	CASRTGNKAEAFF	TGCGCCAGCCGGACAGGGAATAAGGCTGAAGCTTTCTTT
TRBD1	TRBJ1-2	TRBV6-6	NA	CASSKTTGSFYGYTF	TGTGCCAGCAGTAAGACGACAGGGTCCTTCTATGGCTACACCTTC